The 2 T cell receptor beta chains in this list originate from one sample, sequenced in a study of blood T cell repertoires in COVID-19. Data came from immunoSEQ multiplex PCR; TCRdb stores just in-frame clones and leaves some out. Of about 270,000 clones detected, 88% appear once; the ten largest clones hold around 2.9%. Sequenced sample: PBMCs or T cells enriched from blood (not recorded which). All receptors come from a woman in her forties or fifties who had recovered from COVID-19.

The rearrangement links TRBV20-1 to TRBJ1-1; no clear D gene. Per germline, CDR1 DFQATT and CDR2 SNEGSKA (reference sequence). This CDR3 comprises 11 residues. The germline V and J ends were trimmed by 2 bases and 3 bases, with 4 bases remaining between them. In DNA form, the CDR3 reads TGCAGTGCTAGATCCGACACTGAAGCTTTCTTT. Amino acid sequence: CSARSDTEAFF.

The CDR3 reads CASSYGTPIAYEQYF. In nucleotides, the CDR3 is TGTGCCAGCAGTTACGGGACTCCAATTGCCTACGAGCAGTACTTC. The gene calls are TRBV6-2 or TRBV6-3 and TRBJ2-7; possibly TRBD2 for D (6 bases). V dropped 2 bases and J dropped 2 bases, with 13 bases sitting between them. CDR3 length: 15 amino acids. Looked up from germline, CDR1 is MNHEY and CDR2 is SVGEGT.